The 7 T cell receptor beta chains listed next were all sequenced from one sample in a study of OX40 agonist ivuxolimab in advanced cancers. Sequencing was performed with immunoSEQ multiplex PCR; in TCRdb, only in-frame clones are kept and a portion is missing. The data hold 55,000 to 70,000 clones, with 75% to 85% observed a single time. Material: CD4+ or CD8+ T cells sorted from blood, obtained in a trial of the OX40 agonist ivuxolimab. These receptors came from an adult with an advanced solid tumor such as melanoma, head and neck, liver or kidney cancer.

The CDR3 loop is CASSPSGSGNTIYF. The CDR3 nucleotides read TGCGCCAGCAGCCCTTCAGGGTCTGGAAACACCATATATTTT. This rearrangement joins TRBV4-3 to TRBJ1-3; D possibly corresponds to TRBD1 (5 bases). Germline V CDR1 and CDR2: LGHNA, YSLEER. V lost 4 bases, J lost 1 base, and 8 bases lay in between. The CDR3 is 14 residues long.

J is TRBJ2-5 and V is TRBV11-3; TRBD2 matches 13 bases. Per the germline V gene, CDR1 is SGHNT and CDR2 is YENEEA. The CDR3 consists of 16 residues. V was pared by 5 bases and J by 1 base, with 4 bases of the junction left unmatched. CDR3 coding DNA: TGTGCCAGCAGCCACGGACTAGCGGGGGCCCAAGAGACCCAGTACTTC. Protein: CASSHGLAGAQETQYF.

V usage is TRBV25-1 and J usage is TRBJ1-2; 7 bases fit TRBD1. Looked up from germline, CDR1 is MGHDK and CDR2 is SYGVNS. This CDR3 has 15 amino acids. J lost 8 bases, V lost 3 bases, and 12 bases had no gene match. CDR3 sequence (DNA): TGTGCCAGCAGTGACATTACAGGGGCGAATAGGGGCTACACCTTC. Protein sequence: CASSDITGANRGYTF.

V gene TRBV18 combines with J gene TRBJ2-1, with 10 bases matching TRBD2. Germline CDR1 reads KGHSH; CDR2 reads LQKENI. CDR3 length: 16 residues. V shed 3 bases and J 9 bases; nucleotides not matched to a gene: 11. Here the CDR3 DNA reads TGTGCCAGCTCACCTCGGGAGCGGGGGGGCCGAAGTGAGCAGTTCTTC. It yields the protein CASSPRERGGRSEQFF.

This chain joins TRBV7-8 and TRBJ1-6; 8 bases agree with TRBD1. CDR1 SGHVS and CDR2 FQNEAQ come from the germline V gene. This CDR3 is 17 amino acids long. Unmatched junction bases numbered 6, after V lost 3 bases and J lost 2 bases. The CDR3 loop is CASSFSPTGAYNSPLHF. In DNA, the CDR3 is TGTGCCAGCAGCTTCTCCCCGACAGGGGCCTATAATTCACCCCTCCACTTT.

This chain joins TRBV6-5 and TRBJ1-3; 9 bases match TRBD1. The CDR3 runs 14 residues. Germline values: CDR1 MNHEY, CDR2 SVGAGI. V lost 5 bases, J lost 4 bases, and 3 bases stayed unmatched. The CDR3 DNA is TGTGCCAGCAGTAGGGGGACAGGGGGAAACACCATATATTTT. Residues: CASSRGTGGNTIYF.

This chain links TRBV7-6 with TRBJ2-7; the D call may be TRBD1 or TRBD2 (5 bases each). The CDR3 covers 17 residues. Germline CDR1 SGHVS, CDR2 FNYEAQ. V was trimmed by 2 bases and J by 0 bases, leaving 17 bases between them. CDR3 nucleotide sequence: TGTGCCAGCAGCTTAAGAGGTACGGGGCGATCCTCCTACGAGCAGTACTTC. Translation gives CASSLRGTGRSSYEQYF.